Reported below is one TCR beta chain. V dropped 5 bases and J dropped 0 bases, with 9 bases sitting between them. This CDR3 spans 13 amino acids. Germline CDR1 reads SGHRS; CDR2 reads YFSETQ. These data originate in a study of T cell changes during pregnancy in multiple sclerosis. Profiling relied on immunoSEQ multiplex PCR, and the TCRdb table lists in-frame clones only, not all of them. The sample lists under 65,000 clones; approximately 94% were seen once. The rearrangement uses TRBV5-1 and TRBJ2-7; no clear D gene. The sequence came from a female donor with multiple sclerosis, enrolled in a pregnancy study. This sample comprised CD8+ T cells from peripheral blood mononuclear cells, obtained after pregnancy. Here the CDR3 reads CASSPPNSYEQYF. CDR3 sequence (DNA): TGCGCCAGCAGTCCTCCTAACTCCTACGAGCAGTACTTC.